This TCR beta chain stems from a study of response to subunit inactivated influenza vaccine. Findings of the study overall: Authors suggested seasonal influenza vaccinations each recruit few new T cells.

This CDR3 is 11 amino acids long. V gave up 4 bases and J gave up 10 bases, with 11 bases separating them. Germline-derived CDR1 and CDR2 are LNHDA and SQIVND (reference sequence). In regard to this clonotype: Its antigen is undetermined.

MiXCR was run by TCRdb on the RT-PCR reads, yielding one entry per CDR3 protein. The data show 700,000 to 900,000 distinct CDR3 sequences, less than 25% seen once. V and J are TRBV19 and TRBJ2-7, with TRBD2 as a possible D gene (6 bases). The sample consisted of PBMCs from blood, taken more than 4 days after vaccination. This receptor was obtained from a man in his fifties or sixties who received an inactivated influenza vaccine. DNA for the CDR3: TGTGCCAGTAGTAAACCGGGAGTTCAGTACTTC. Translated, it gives CASSKPGVQYF.